A selection of T cell receptor beta chains follows, all from one sample in a study of blood T cell repertoires in COVID-19. Method: immunoSEQ multiplex PCR; TCRdb's copy keeps in-frame clones and lacks some. Of more than 85,000 clones listed, 84% were seen once; the top ten hold roughly 7%. Sequencing was performed on peripheral blood. The receptors here all came from a woman aged 45-59 years with acute or convalescent COVID-19. Both conserved end residues are part of each CDR3. Fields, in order: clone size, J gene, V gene, D gene, CDR3 protein, CDR3 DNA. D genes are given only for firm matches. A clone size is listed for some rows: how often the clone was seen (once, few, many), or a class if it is expanded.

- | TRBJ2-7 | TRBV21-1 | - | CASSRGYEQYF | TGTGCCAGCAGCCGCGGTTACGAGCAGTACTTC
- | TRBJ1-1 | TRBV29-1 | - | CSVEGGGSEAFF | TGCAGCGTTGAAGGCGGCGGATCTGAAGCTTTCTTT
- | TRBJ1-4 | TRBV30 | - | CAWSSQDEKLFF | TGTGCCTGGAGTTCACAGGATGAAAAACTGTTTTTT
few | TRBJ1-1 | TRBV3-1/TRBV3-2 | - | CASSQGSGVMNTEAFF | TGTGCCAGCAGCCAAGGGTCAGGGGTTATGAACACTGAAGCTTTCTTT
- | TRBJ2-1 | TRBV9 | TRBD1 | CASSASGQRIFNEQFF | TGTGCCAGCAGCGCCTCGGGACAGCGTATATTCAATGAGCAGTTCTTC
- | TRBJ2-2 | TRBV25-1 | - | CASRQGLNGELFF | TGTGCCAGCAGGCAGGGGCTCAACGGGGAGCTGTTTTTT
- | TRBJ1-2 | TRBV4-1 | - | CASSQEIEGGGDGYTF | TGCGCCAGCAGCCAAGAGATTGAAGGGGGGGGTGATGGCTACACCTTC
- | TRBJ1-2 | TRBV19 | - | CASRLQGANNGYTF | TGTGCCAGTAGGTTACAGGGTGCGAATAATGGCTACACCTTC
- | TRBJ1-1 | TRBV7-8 | - | CASSTRTARNTEAFF | TGTGCCAGCAGCACACGGACAGCGCGGAACACTGAAGCTTTCTTT
- | TRBJ1-6 | TRBV9 | - | CASSAWGHESPLHF | TGTGCCAGCAGTGCGTGGGGGCACGAGTCACCCCTCCACTTT
few | TRBJ2-1 | TRBV12-5 | TRBD1 | CASGLGGQGKSGEQFF | TGTGCTAGTGGTTTGGGGGGACAGGGAAAGTCGGGTGAGCAGTTCTTC
- | TRBJ1-2 | TRBV6-6 | TRBD1 | CASSFGTGDYGYTF | TGTGCCAGCAGTTTCGGGACAGGGGACTATGGCTACACCTTC
once | TRBJ2-3 | TRBV7-3 | - | CASSPRVGATDTQYF | TGTGCCAGCAGCCCCCGTGTAGGGGCCACAGATACGCAGTATTTT
once | TRBJ2-2 | TRBV24-1 | - | CATSDWQNTGELFF | TGTGCCACCAGTGATTGGCAGAACACCGGGGAGCTGTTTTTT
- | TRBJ2-1 | TRBV5-1 | - | CASSLDWNEQFF | TGCGCCAGCAGCTTGGACTGGAATGAGCAGTTCTTC
- | TRBJ1-4 | TRBV5-3 | - | CARSPVGGRFTRGEKLFF | TGTGCCAGAAGCCCGGTGGGGGGAAGGTTTACGCGTGGCGAAAAACTGTTTTTT
- | TRBJ2-2 | TRBV5-1 | TRBD1 | CASSRRQGAPGELFF | TGCGCCAGCAGCCGCAGACAGGGGGCGCCCGGGGAGCTGTTTTTT
once | TRBJ1-1 | TRBV27 | - | CASNFLGVDTEAFF | TGTGCCAGCAACTTCTTAGGGGTGGACACTGAAGCTTTCTTT
- | TRBJ2-2 | TRBV4-2 | TRBD2 | CASSLGLAGGSLELFF | TGTGCCAGCAGCCTGGGACTAGCGGGGGGATCGTTGGAGCTGTTTTTT
few | TRBJ1-2 | TRBV25-1 | TRBD1 | CASSETGTDSGYTF | TGTGCCAGCAGCGAGACCGGGACAGACTCTGGCTACACCTTC
few | TRBJ1-2 | TRBV6-5 | - | CASSYSGRGGYTF | TGTGCCAGCAGTTACTCCGGAAGGGGTGGCTACACCTTC
once | TRBJ1-3 | TRBV5-6 | - | CASSLRGILENTIYF | TGTGCCAGCAGCTTACGGGGAATACTCGAAAACACCATATATTTT
- | TRBJ1-4 | TRBV18 | - | CASSFKNEKLFF | TGTGCCAGCTCATTCAAAAATGAAAAACTGTTTTTT
- | TRBJ1-2 | TRBV28 | - | CATQTGGNYGYTF | TGTGCCACCCAAACCGGGGGAAACTATGGCTACACCTTC
- | TRBJ2-1 | TRBV2 | - | CASSKERTGTYNEQFF | TGTGCCAGCAGTAAAGAGCGAACGGGAACCTACAATGAGCAGTTCTTC
- | TRBJ1-2 | TRBV20-1 | - | CSAGTPYGYTF | TGCAGCGCTGGCACCCCTTACGGCTACACCTTC